Below, 22 T cell receptor beta chains from the same sample are listed, as sequenced in a study of vaccination effects on CD4 cells after COVID-19. The antigens for these receptors are not known. Scientists isolated CD4+ T cells after an approximately ten-day culture period ended. As their vaccination, participants received two doses of either BNT162b2 or mRNA-1273. The repertoire was sequenced with immunoSEQ multiplex PCR; TCRdb's copy has only in-frame clones and lacks some. The sample lists some 69,000 clones; roughly 73% were seen once. The source was CD4+ T cells from PBMCs cultured without peptide, collected after COVID-19 vaccination. The origin of the receptors is a human donor who received a COVID-19 vaccine.

V and J are TRBV19 and TRBJ1-4, with 12 bases that match TRBD1. V gave up 7 bases and J gave up 6 bases; unmatched junction bases: 12. The CDR3 extends over 17 amino acids. Germline CDR1 reads LNHDA; CDR2 reads SQIVND (reference sequence). The CDR3 reads CASKSGTGGASHEKLFF. CDR3 DNA sequence: TGTGCCAGTAAATCGGGGACAGGGGGCGCTTCCCATGAAAAACTGTTTTTT.

This clone has only a few counts. As DNA, the CDR3 is TGTGCCAGCAGCGGGCGAGGCTTGGGTGTTCTCGTGCCCGGGGAGCTGTTTTTT. Encoded protein: CASSGRGLGVLVPGELFF. The chain recombines TRBV7-2 with TRBJ2-2, with D hard to call. This CDR3 comprises 18 residues. Germline CDR1 is SGHTA and CDR2 is FQGNSA. The V end was cut by 5 bases, the J end by 6 bases, with 25 bases between.

The rearrangement links TRBV7-3 to TRBJ1-3; D is ambiguous. V lost 4 bases to trimming and J lost 0 bases, with 4 bases between them. Looked up from germline, CDR1 is SGHTA and CDR2 is FQGTGA. The CDR3 is 13 residues long. The CDR3 spells CASSSSSGNTIYF. The CDR3 nucleotides are TGTGCCAGCAGCTCCTCCTCTGGAAACACCATATATTTT. Based on the CDR3 plus reference TRBV7-3 and TRBJ1-3, the full variable domain is GAGVSQTPSNKVTEKGKYVELRCDPISGHTALYWYRQSLGQGPEFLIYFQGTGAADDSGLPNDRFFAVRPEGSVSTLKIQRTERGDSAVYLCASSSSSGNTIYFGEGSWLTVV.

The rearrangement uses TRBV2 and TRBJ1-6; no firm D call. The germline gives CDR1 SNHLY, CDR2 FYNNEI. The CDR3 contains 13 residues. Trimming stripped 11 bases from V and 8 bases from J, with 16 bases between. CDR3 bases: TGTGCCGGCTCTGGCGAGAGGGATTCACCCCTCCACTTT. Amino acid sequence: CAGSGERDSPLHF. Complete variable domain (other parts from reference TRBV2 and TRBJ1-6): EPEVTQTPSHQVTQMGQEVILRCVPISNHLYFYWYRQILGQKVEFLVSFYNNEISEKSEIFDDQFSVERPDGSNFTLKIRSTKLEDSAMYFCAGSGERDSPLHFGNGTRLTVT.

The CDR3 reads CASSPTGATDTQYF. In nucleotides, the CDR3 is TGTGCCAGCAGTCCCACCGGGGCCACAGATACGCAGTATTTT. The chain carries TRBV6-5 and TRBJ2-3; perhaps D is TRBD1 or TRBD2 (5 bases each). V dropped 5 bases and J dropped 2 bases, with 11 bases sitting between them. Germline V gene sequence: CDR1 MNHEY, CDR2 SVGAGI. The CDR3 spans 14 residues.

This chain uses TRBV4-3 with TRBJ1-2; TRBD1 matches 7 bases. V lost 2 bases and J lost 0; bases outside the gene matches: 3. The CDR3 runs to 15 residues. Germline assignment: CDR1 LGHNA and CDR2 YSLEER. The CDR3 nucleotides are TGCGCCAGCAGCCAAAGGGACAGATCTAACTATGGCTACACCTTC. This encodes CASSQRDRSNYGYTF.

This clone showed up just once. The gene calls are TRBV7-2 and TRBJ2-5, with a weak D call TRBD2 (5 bases). Germline CDR1 is SGHTA and CDR2 is FQGNSA. The CDR3 totals 12 residues. V lost 2 bases, J lost 5 bases, and 6 bases lay in between. The CDR3 sequence is CASSLRGETQYF. Here the CDR3 DNA reads TGTGCCAGCAGCTTAAGAGGGGAGACCCAGTACTTC.

The rearrangement uses TRBV5-1 and TRBJ2-3; 8 bases agree with TRBD2. Germline loops: CDR1 SGHRS, CDR2 YFSETQ. The ends lost 6 bases at V and 4 bases at J; junction bases unmatched: 7. There are 14 residues in the CDR3. This CDR3 is CASTLRGGPDTQYF. CDR3 DNA: TGCGCCAGCACCCTCCGGGGGGGCCCAGATACGCAGTATTTT.

V usage is TRBV5-1 and J usage is TRBJ1-5; 8 bases line up with TRBD1. The CDR3 consists of 16 residues. Unmatched junction bases numbered 9, after V lost 0 bases and J lost 7 bases. Per germline, CDR1 SGHRS and CDR2 YFSETQ. The CDR3 spells CASSLGPRGTGQPQHF. CDR3 DNA: TGCGCCAGCAGCTTGGGCCCCAGGGGGACAGGACAGCCCCAGCATTTT.

This clone was seen a handful of times. The V gene is TRBV28, the J gene TRBJ1-2; 10 positions match TRBD1. V was clipped by 9 bases and J by 1 base; unmatched bases: 8. Looked up from germline, CDR1 is MDHEN and CDR2 is SYDVKM. The CDR3 contains 15 residues. DNA for the CDR3: TGTGCCAGTGGACAGGGGGTTCTTTTTAACTATGGCTACACCTTC. This translates into CASGQGVLFNYGYTF.

The V and J genes are TRBV18 and TRBJ2-3; D perhaps matches TRBD1 (6 bases). Deletions cut 3 bases from V and 3 bases from J, with 16 bases between. Germline CDR1 and CDR2: KGHSH and LQKENI. This CDR3 region has 16 residues. CDR3 DNA sequence: TGTGCCAGCTCACCGCCAGGGGCGCGGGTTACAGATACGCAGTATTTT. Encoded protein: CASSPPGARVTDTQYF. Together with reference TRBV18 and TRBJ2-3, the CDR3 gives the full variable domain: NAGVMQNPRHLVRRRGQEARLRCSPMKGHSHVYWYRQLPEEGLKFMVYLQKENIIDESGMPKERFSAEFPKEGPSILRIQQVVRGDSAAYFCASSPPGARVTDTQYFGPGTRLTVL.

The chain couples TRBV6-5 to TRBJ1-2; D is possibly TRBD1 (6 bases). This CDR3 is built from 16 residues. Per the germline V gene, CDR1 is MNHEY and CDR2 is SVGAGI. V lost 3 bases to trimming and J lost 8 bases, with 22 bases between them. This CDR3 reads CASSYSVGQLARGYTF. Written as DNA, the CDR3 is TGTGCCAGCAGTTATAGTGTAGGACAGCTTGCGCGGGGCTACACCTTC.

This sequence joins TRBV7-2 and TRBJ2-5; D remains ambiguous. Looked up from germline, CDR1 is SGHTA and CDR2 is FQGNSA. Trimming took 1 base from V and 8 from J, leaving 11 bases between them. The CDR3 is 13 amino acids. The CDR3 coding sequence is TGTGCCAGCAGCTTAGGGCTGTCGAAAACCCAGTACTTC. Encoded protein: CASSLGLSKTQYF.

The rearrangement uses TRBV10-3 and TRBJ1-5; no reliable D call. Germline CDR1 ENHRY, CDR2 SYGVKD. The CDR3 is 16 amino acids. Trimming cost V 3 bases and J 2 bases, with 14 bases left between them. CDR3 sequence (DNA): TGTGCCATCAGTGAAACAAACGCAGGCGGCAATCAGCCCCAGCATTTT. Protein: CAISETNAGGNQPQHF.

This clone occurred a few times. This chain uses TRBV28 with TRBJ2-1; 9 positions match TRBD1. The length of the CDR3 is 14 residues. The ends lost 5 bases at V and 14 bases at J; junction bases unmatched: 13. Germline V gene sequence: CDR1 MDHEN, CDR2 SYDVKM. The CDR3 sequence: CASSPSLGTGWKFF. The CDR3 DNA is TGTGCCAGCAGTCCAAGTCTCGGGACAGGGTGGAAGTTCTTC.

This rearrangement joins TRBV18 to TRBJ2-2; D is possibly TRBD1 (6 bases). Trimming pared 3 bases from V and 3 bases from J, leaving 14 bases between. Germline V lookup: CDR1 KGHSH, CDR2 LQKENI. CDR3 size: 16 residues. The CDR3 sequence: CASSPNQGYDTGELFF. CDR3 sequence (DNA): TGTGCCAGCTCACCGAACCAGGGGTATGACACCGGGGAGCTGTTTTTT.

This chain uses TRBV6-6 with TRBJ1-5; D is ambiguous. The germline V gene encodes CDR1 MNHNY and CDR2 SVGAGI (reference sequence). V was clipped by 5 bases and J by 3 bases, with 8 bases between them. CDR3 length equals 13 residues. The CDR3 sequence: CASSPSINQPQHF. CDR3 coding DNA: TGTGCCAGCAGTCCCTCGATCAATCAGCCCCAGCATTTT.

V gene TRBV6-5 combines with J gene TRBJ1-2, with D perhaps matching TRBD1 (5 bases). The CDR3 totals 13 residues. CDR1 is MNHEY and CDR2 is SVGAGI in the germline V gene. V shed 6 bases and J shed 1 base, with 9 bases lying between them. CDR3 amino acids: CASSYDSNYGYTF. The CDR3 region has the DNA TGTGCCAGCAGCTACGACAGTAACTATGGCTACACCTTC.

The V call is TRBV28, the J call TRBJ1-3; the D is unclear. CDR1 and CDR2 (germline): MDHEN, SYDVKM. This CDR3 has 15 amino acids. The ends were cut back, 7 bases at V and 0 bases at J, with 13 bases in the middle. The CDR3 here is CASNSLTTSGNTIYF. The CDR3 DNA follows: TGTGCCAGCAACTCACTGACAACCTCTGGAAACACCATATATTTT.

The chain links TRBV6-5 to TRBJ2-7; D may match TRBD1 or TRBD2 (6 bases each). The length of the CDR3 is 14 residues. CDR1 MNHEY and CDR2 SVGAGI come from the germline V gene. Deletions cut 10 bases from V and 0 bases from J, with 16 bases between. CDR3 residues: CATTRGPLSYEQYV. DNA for the CDR3: TGTGCCACAACCCGGGGGCCCCTCTCCTACGAGCAGTACGTC.

This clone turned up a few times. The rearrangement links TRBV6-5 to TRBJ2-1; the D gene could be TRBD1 or TRBD2 (5 bases each). The CDR3 runs 16 residues. V gave up 2 bases and J gave up 7 bases, with 18 bases separating them. Germline V gene sequence: CDR1 MNHEY, CDR2 SVGAGI. The CDR3 DNA follows: TGTGCCAGCAGTTACGGCGACATGGGGCGAGGGAATGAGCAGTTCTTC. Protein: CASSYGDMGRGNEQFF.

The chain uses TRBV4-3 and TRBJ1-6, with D perhaps matching TRBD1 (5 bases). The CDR3 extends over 16 amino acids. The germline V and J ends were trimmed by 2 bases and 4 bases, with 12 bases remaining between them. Per the germline V gene, CDR1 is LGHNA and CDR2 is YSLEER. CDR3 sequence reads: CASSQLTGPYNSPLHF. For the CDR3, the DNA is TGCGCCAGCAGCCAACTTACGGGACCATATAATTCACCCCTCCACTTT.